This TCR beta chain stems from a study of blood T cell repertoires in COVID-19. Germline V gives CDR1 KGHDR, CDR2 SFDVKD. The V end was cut by 9 bases, the J end by 3 bases, with 8 bases between. The CDR3 spans 11 residues. Original handling: It was from reference gene primer amplification that nucleated cell counts were estimated. The table came from immunoSEQ multiplex PCR; TCRdb's copy has only in-frame clones and leaves some out. The V and J calls and the clone size are those of that table, but D and trimming were determined from the DNA. The data show some 250,000 clones, more than 75% seen once. A word on this clone: The sample contains more than one DNA sequence encoding this CDR3.

This sequence was found in a woman in her seventies with active or convalescent COVID-19. The specimen was peripheral blood. The chain uses TRBV24-1 and TRBJ2-7, with D possibly TRBD2 on 5 matching bases. The CDR3 coding sequence is TGTGCCACCGGCGAGGGCTACGAGCAGTACTTC. It specifies CATGEGYEQYF.